Shown below are 5 T cell receptor beta chains from a single sample sequenced in a study of shared clonotypes between healthy human individuals. Only in-frame clones appear in the TCRdb table, and some are missing; sequencing was by immunoSEQ multiplex PCR. This sample has 2 million to 2.5 million clones, with approximately 93% found just once. The sample consisted of naive CD4+ T cells from PBMCs. The subset here: CD45RA+ positively selected. These receptors were collected from a man aged 18-30 years in good health. Some clones in this sample may be carry-over from other donors' samples.

The sample holds one count of this clone. The chain combines TRBV18 with TRBJ2-5; 7 nucleotides match TRBD2. V lost 1 base to trimming and J lost 4 bases; unmatched junction nucleotides: 9. The germline gives CDR1 KGHSH, CDR2 LQKENI. The CDR3 covers 16 residues. CDR3 nucleotides: TGTGCCAGCTCACCACGGGAGGCGGGAGTGGGAGAGACCCAGTACTTC. Its translation: CASSPREAGVGETQYF.

The DNA for the CDR3 is TGTGCCAGCTCACCGATTATAGACGCAGATACGCAGTATTTT. Protein product: CASSPIIDADTQYF. The genes are TRBV18 and TRBJ2-3; D remains ambiguous. CDR3 length equals 14 residues. Germline CDR1 and CDR2: KGHSH and LQKENI. Deletions cut 3 bases from V and 4 bases from J, with 11 bases between.

The genes are TRBV5-6 and TRBJ2-5; D possibly corresponds to TRBD1 (6 bases). The CDR3 totals 15 residues. Per germline, CDR1 SGHDT and CDR2 YYEEEE. With 2 bases removed from V and 2 bases from J, the gap between germline ends came to 13 bases. This CDR3 reads CASSFGFGQQETQYF. The DNA of the CDR3 is TGTGCCAGCAGCTTCGGGTTCGGACAGCAAGAGACCCAGTACTTC. Full variable domain (missing parts from reference TRBV5-6 and TRBJ2-5): DAGVTQSPTHLIKTRGQQVTLRCSPKSGHDTVSWYQQALGQGPQFIFQYYEEEERQRGNFPDRFSGHQFPNYSSELNVNALLLGDSALYLCASSFGFGQQETQYFGPGTRLLVL.

This clone appeared once. The chain recombines TRBV28 with TRBJ2-2; 7 positions match TRBD1. This CDR3 is 15 amino acids long. J gave up 5 bases and V 5 bases, and 8 bases lay outside the gene matches. In germline, CDR1 is MDHEN, CDR2 SYDVKM. CDR3: CASSPSGQPTGELFF. As DNA, the CDR3 is TGTGCCAGCAGTCCGTCGGGACAGCCGACCGGGGAGCTGTTTTTT.

With regard to this clone: Other DNA sequences from this sample encode an identical CDR3 as well. This chain links TRBV5-4 with TRBJ2-1; TRBD2 might be the D (5 bases). The CDR3 is 14 amino acids. Germline V gene lookup returns CDR1 SGHNT and CDR2 YYREEE (reference sequence). V shed 0 bases and J shed 3 bases, with 7 bases lying between them. CDR3 coding DNA: TGTGCCAGCAGCTTGGTTGGGAGCTACAATGAGCAGTTCTTC. Translation: CASSLVGSYNEQFF.